This TCR beta chain came from a study of CD8+CD57+ T cells in acquired aplastic anemia. Study-wide background: DNA recovered from sorted CD4+ and CD8+ cells had a mean of about 3.5 ug.

General study results and limits: Patients and healthy controls showed no significant CD8+ Simpson's diversity difference.

V lost 5 bases to trimming and J lost 8 bases, with 21 bases between them. This CDR3 is built from 15 residues. Per germline, CDR1 MNHNS and CDR2 SASEGT. Patients picked for sequencing had shown CD8+CD57+ cell expansion detected by flow cytometry. Patients uniformly had severe acquired aplastic anemia. When blood sampling took place, the patients had received no therapy. In regard to this clonotype: Its antigen is still unknown.

Researchers used genomic DNA as the template to profile TCR beta VDJ and CDR3. TCRdb itself ran the reads through MiXCR, one entry per CDR3 protein. This table holds 150,000 to 200,000 distinct CDR3 sequences, around half found once. The receptor was isolated from a human donor with aplastic anemia. The gene calls are TRBV6-1 and TRBJ1-2, with a weak D call TRBD1 (5 bases). The material sequenced was sorted CD4+, CD8+, or CD8+CD57+ T cells (not recorded which) from PBMCs. The CDR3 here is CASSPSGGVFSGYTF. The DNA for the CDR3 is TGTGCCAGCAGTCCTAGCGGGGGGGTCTTTTCGGGCTACACCTTC.